Below are 27 T cell receptor beta chains sequenced from a single sample in a study of cytotoxic CD8 clonotypes in ibrutinib-treated CLL. Sequencing used immunoSEQ multiplex PCR; TCRdb keeps in-frame clones, though not all of them. The data contain roughly 45,000 clones, just over 65% of them singletons. Here the sequenced sample was PBMCs, taken after 24 months of ibrutinib treatment. These receptors all stem from a human donor with chronic lymphocytic leukemia.

The chain links TRBV30 to TRBJ2-7, with D perhaps TRBD1 or TRBD2 (5 bases each). The germline gives CDR1 GTSNPN, CDR2 SVGIG (reference sequence). The length of the CDR3 is 11 residues. V lost 4 bases, J lost 4 bases, and 8 bases lay in between. CDR3 loop: CAWTGAYEQYF. The DNA of the CDR3 is TGTGCCTGGACCGGGGCTTACGAGCAGTACTTC.

The V gene is TRBV7-9, the J gene TRBJ1-6, with a weak D call TRBD1 (5 bases). Trimming shortened V by 7 bases and J by 11 bases, and 12 bases separated the two germline ends. The CDR3 sequence is 12 residues long. Germline V gene lookup returns CDR1 SEHNR and CDR2 FQNEAQ (reference sequence). The CDR3 region is CASKGRSPPLHF. Here the CDR3 DNA reads TGTGCCAGCAAGGGGAGGAGCCCACCCCTCCACTTT.

This chain uses TRBV7-8 with TRBJ2-7; TRBD2 might be the D (6 bases). This CDR3 spans 14 amino acids. Trimming cost V 5 bases and J 4 bases, with 15 bases left between them. Germline V lookup: CDR1 SGHVS, CDR2 FQNEAQ. The CDR3 DNA follows: TGTGCCAGCAGCCCCCCTAGCGTTCGTTACGAGCAGTACTTC. Encoded protein: CASSPPSVRYEQYF.

V usage is TRBV7-6 and J usage is TRBJ1-2; D is uncertain. The CDR3 has 15 residues. Between the trimmed V and J ends, which lost 5 bases and 4 bases, there was a span of 17 bases. Germline V CDR1 and CDR2: SGHVS, FNYEAQ. The CDR3 region is CASSPGPFTPYGYTF. CDR3 in DNA: TGTGCCAGCAGCCCCGGACCCTTTACCCCCTATGGCTACACCTTC.

The chain uses TRBV7-9 and TRBJ1-1, with D perhaps TRBD1 (5 bases). The CDR3 sequence is 15 residues long. V was shortened by 4 bases and J by 2 bases, with 14 bases between the two germline ends. Germline V lookup: CDR1 SEHNR, CDR2 FQNEAQ (reference sequence). Written as DNA, the CDR3 is TGTGCCAGCAGCTCTCCCGGGACGCTTAACACTGAAGCTTTCTTT. It encodes CASSSPGTLNTEAFF. Full variable domain (remainder filled in from reference TRBV7-9 and TRBJ1-1): DTGVSQNPRHKITKRGQNVTFRCDPISEHNRLYWYRQTLGQGPEFLTYFQNEAQLEKSRLLSDRFSAERPKGSFSTLEIQRTEQGDSAMYLCASSSPGTLNTEAFFGQGTRLTVV.

The chain has TRBV9 and TRBJ2-3; D is unresolved. V lost 6 bases and J 0 bases, leaving 8 bases between the germline ends. CDR1 and CDR2 from the germline V gene are SGDLS and YYNGEE. The CDR3 sequence is 13 residues long. The CDR3 sequence is CASNRISTDTQYF. CDR3 in DNA: TGTGCCAGCAATCGTATTAGCACAGATACGCAGTATTTT.

V gene TRBV9 combines with J gene TRBJ2-7, with D possibly TRBD1 on 5 matching bases. This CDR3 contains 15 residues. From germline, CDR1 is SGDLS and CDR2 YYNGEE. Trimming pared 0 bases from V and 2 bases from J, leaving 12 bases between. The CDR3: CASSVDAGNPYEQYF. The CDR3 region has the DNA TGTGCCAGCAGCGTAGACGCAGGGAACCCCTACGAGCAGTACTTC.

V and J are TRBV9 and TRBJ2-1, with 7 bases matching TRBD2. The length of the CDR3 is 13 residues. The J segment lost 5 bases and the V segment lost 7 bases, leaving 6 bases of the junction unmatched. CDR1 and CDR2 from the germline V gene are SGDLS and YYNGEE. The CDR3 spells CASGRGWNNEQFF. The CDR3 nucleotides are TGTGCCAGCGGGCGGGGGTGGAACAATGAGCAGTTCTTC.

The chain couples TRBV11-2 to TRBJ2-1, with 15 bases aligning to TRBD2. This CDR3 region has 17 residues. Germline CDR1 SGHAT, CDR2 FQNNGV. V lost 4 bases and J lost 7; bases outside the gene matches: 8. The CDR3 DNA reads as TGTGCCAGCAGCTGGACTAGCGGGGGGGCTAGCGAAAATGAGCAGTTCTTC. This translates into CASSWTSGGASENEQFF. Full variable domain (rest looked up from reference TRBV11-2 and TRBJ2-1): EAGVAQSPRYKIIEKRQSVAFWCNPISGHATLYWYQQILGQGPKLLIQFQNNGVVDDSQLPKDRFSAERLKGVDSTLKIQPAKLEDSAVYLCASSWTSGGASENEQFFGPGTRLTVL.

The chain joins TRBV4-1 to TRBJ1-1, with 10 nucleotides matching TRBD1. Germline lookup yields CDR1 MGHRA and CDR2 YSYEKL. With 3 bases clipped from V and 4 bases from J, the junction kept 8 bases outside the gene matches. The CDR3 is 16 amino acids. DNA of the CDR3: TGCGCCAGCAGCCACCTACCGGGACAGGGGTCCACTGAAGCTTTCTTT. This encodes CASSHLPGQGSTEAFF.

This chain joins TRBV19 and TRBJ1-5; 7 nucleotides match TRBD1. This CDR3 contains 17 residues. The germline CDR1 and CDR2 sequences are LNHDA and SQIVND (reference sequence). The J segment lost 0 bases and the V segment lost 5 bases, leaving 10 bases of the junction unmatched. CDR3: CASSWSPGQYSNQPQHF. The CDR3 nucleotides read TGTGCCAGTAGTTGGAGTCCGGGACAGTATAGCAATCAGCCCCAGCATTTT.

The chain is built from TRBV29-1 and TRBJ2-4, with a possible D match to TRBD2 (5 bases). Deletions cut 5 bases from V and 7 bases from J, with 15 bases between. Looked up from germline, CDR1 is SQVTM and CDR2 is ANQGSEA. This CDR3 contains 13 residues. This CDR3 is CSVWSRERNIQYF. The CDR3 bases are TGCAGCGTTTGGTCGAGGGAGCGGAACATTCAGTACTTC.

The V gene is TRBV5-1, the J gene TRBJ1-5; possibly TRBD1 for D (5 bases). The CDR3 is 14 residues long. The V gene lost 4 bases and the J gene lost 6 bases, with 14 bases spanning the gap. The germline V gene encodes CDR1 SGHRS and CDR2 YFSETQ. DNA of the CDR3: TGCGCCAGCAGCCGGGACGGCGTGGGTCAGCCCCAGCATTTT. This gives the protein CASSRDGVGQPQHF.

This clone was recorded only once. The chain couples TRBV7-6 to TRBJ2-2; TRBD2 aligns across 7 bases. This CDR3 has 15 amino acids. The V gene end was trimmed by 5 bases and the J gene end by 3 bases; junction bases not matched to a gene: 6. Looked up from germline, CDR1 is SGHVS and CDR2 is FNYEAQ. Here the CDR3 reads CASSTGTTYTGELFF. CDR3 nucleotides: TGTGCCAGCAGCACCGGGACTACCTACACCGGGGAGCTGTTTTTT.

J is TRBJ2-2 and V is TRBV7-9; D is undetermined. CDR1 is SEHNR, CDR2 FQNEAQ, per germline (reference sequence). V was shortened by 5 bases and J by 0 bases, with 10 bases between the two germline ends. There are 15 residues in the CDR3. Written as DNA, the CDR3 is TGTGCCAGCAGCCCCGACCTCCCGAACACCGGGGAGCTGTTTTTT. Protein: CASSPDLPNTGELFF.

The chain joins TRBV15 to TRBJ2-3; D is unresolved. Trimming pared 0 bases from V and 4 bases from J, leaving 17 bases between. The CDR3 is made up of 17 amino acids. Germline CDR1 and CDR2: LNHNV and YYDKDF (reference sequence). CDR3 in DNA: TGTGCCACCAGCAGAGAAGGTTTCCGGGTAGGCGCAGATACGCAGTATTTT. It encodes CATSREGFRVGADTQYF.

This chain links TRBV12-5 with TRBJ2-2; D perhaps matches TRBD1 (5 bases). Between the trimmed V and J ends, which lost 1 base and 2 bases, there was a span of 8 bases. The CDR3 has 15 amino acids. Germline V gene sequence: CDR1 LGHNT, CDR2 FRNRAP. Here the CDR3 DNA reads TGTGCTAGTGGTTTGGGGCAGGGAAACACCGGGGAGCTGTTTTTT. Amino acid sequence: CASGLGQGNTGELFF.

The V and J genes are TRBV7-3 and TRBJ2-2; 9 bases agree with TRBD1. CDR1 is SGHTA, CDR2 FQGTGA, per germline. V was pared by 6 bases and J by 5 bases, with 7 bases of the junction left unmatched. The CDR3 contains 15 residues. The CDR3 sequence is CASRPTGGATGELFF. In DNA, the CDR3 is TGTGCCAGCAGACCCACAGGGGGCGCGACCGGGGAGCTGTTTTTT.

The V call is TRBV6-5, the J call TRBJ1-3; D not resolved. The CDR3 length is 11 residues. Germline V CDR1 and CDR2: MNHEY, SVGAGI. V dropped 8 bases and J dropped 4 bases, with 6 bases sitting between them. The DNA of the CDR3 is TGTGCCAGCGGTCGGGGAAACACCATATATTTT. This codes for CASGRGNTIYF.

The V gene is TRBV25-1, the J gene TRBJ2-1, with 10 bases fitting TRBD2. The CDR3 covers 15 residues. V trimming: 4 bases; J trimming: 5 bases; junction bases outside the gene matches: 5. Germline CDR1 is MGHDK and CDR2 is SYGVNS. The CDR3 bases are TGTGCCAGCAGTGCCCTAGCGGGGGTGGACAATGAGCAGTTCTTC. The encoded protein is CASSALAGVDNEQFF.

The V and J genes are TRBV9 and TRBJ2-7; D not certain. The V end was cut by 0 bases, the J end by 5 bases, with 15 bases between. The CDR3 is made up of 15 amino acids. Per the germline V gene, CDR1 is SGDLS and CDR2 is YYNGEE. The DNA for the CDR3 is TGTGCCAGCAGCGTAGACAGTCGCTCCTTTCACGAGCAGTACTTC. This codes for CASSVDSRSFHEQYF.

Only a few counts were recorded for this clone. The V call is TRBV4-1, the J call TRBJ1-5; D remains ambiguous. The CDR3 is 15 amino acids. From germline, CDR1 is MGHRA and CDR2 YSYEKL. V lost 0 bases to trimming and J lost 8 bases, with 14 bases between them. The CDR3: CASSQDPRPEEPQHF. CDR3 in DNA: TGCGCCAGCAGCCAAGATCCCCGCCCCGAGGAGCCCCAGCATTTT.

The rearrangement uses TRBV4-1 and TRBJ2-6; D gene ambiguous. The germline gives CDR1 MGHRA, CDR2 YSYEKL. CDR3 length equals 19 residues. Trimming pared 0 bases from V and 0 bases from J, leaving 15 bases between. CDR3 bases: TGCGCCAGCAGCCAAGAAGGTTCTGGCAGGAGCTCTGGGGCCAACGTCCTGACTTTC. Translated, it gives CASSQEGSGRSSGANVLTF.

The chain links TRBV7-9 to TRBJ1-1; D is undetermined. Germline V gene lookup returns CDR1 SEHNR and CDR2 FQNEAQ (reference sequence). The CDR3 sequence is 13 residues long. V was cut by 6 bases and J by 7 bases, with 15 bases left in between. The CDR3 loop reads CASSLQMRVEAFF. CDR3 DNA: TGTGCCAGCAGTCTTCAAATGCGGGTTGAAGCTTTCTTT.

The chain joins TRBV7-9 to TRBJ1-4, with D tentatively TRBD1 (6 bases). Germline assignment: CDR1 SEHNR and CDR2 FQNEAQ (reference sequence). The CDR3 is made up of 15 amino acids. Trimming took 5 bases from V and 8 from J, leaving 18 bases between them. The CDR3 region has the DNA TGTGCCAGCAGCCGCCCGGGGGGGGCATACGAAAAACTGTTTTTT. This codes for CASSRPGGAYEKLFF.

This clone was picked up a small number of times. This chain links TRBV7-8 with TRBJ2-7; 11 bases are a match to TRBD1. The germline V gene encodes CDR1 SGHVS and CDR2 FQNEAQ. CDR3 length equals 16 residues. After removal of 4 bases from V and 3 bases from J, the junction contained 8 bases not matched to a gene. The CDR3 DNA is TGTGCCAGCAGCTCGGCACGGGACAGGGGGAACTACGAGCAGTACTTC. Amino acids: CASSSARDRGNYEQYF.

This clone came up a few times. The chain is built from TRBV18 and TRBJ1-1, with a weak D call TRBD1 (5 bases). Germline V gives CDR1 KGHSH, CDR2 LQKENI. Trimming took 3 bases from V and 1 from J, leaving 12 bases between them. CDR3 length equals 15 residues. The CDR3 bases are TGTGCCAGCTCACCCCGGGGCGGAAAGAACACTGAAGCTTTCTTT. Its protein product is CASSPRGGKNTEAFF.